This TCR beta chain was recorded in a study of blood T cell repertoires in COVID-19. Study-wide background: Samples representing acute and convalescent COVID-19 were sourced from the United States, Italy and Spain. Sources were T cells, B-cell-depleted T cells, or PBMCs; the material itself was cDNA or gDNA.

The authors' processing: Reference gene primer amplification yielded estimated nucleated cell counts. TCRdb's table, derived via immunoSEQ multiplex PCR, lists solely in-frame clones and lacks some. That table furnishes V, J and clone size, whereas the DNA furnished D and trimming. The repertoire includes about 110,000 clones, around 90% of them detected once, and about 1.1% sits in the top ten. The sequence was collected from a human donor in a cohort sampled during active COVID-19. The material sequenced was peripheral blood.

DNA of the CDR3: TGCGCCAGCAGCCAAGTCCTGGGACAGGGGGCGGGATTCGCTGGGGCCAACGTCCTGACTTTC. It codes for CASSQVLGQGAGFAGANVLTF. The chain couples TRBV4-3 to TRBJ2-6; TRBD1 matches 12 bases. Germline loops: CDR1 LGHNA, CDR2 YSLEER. J lost 2 bases, V lost 1 base, and 12 bases had no gene match. The CDR3 spans 21 residues.